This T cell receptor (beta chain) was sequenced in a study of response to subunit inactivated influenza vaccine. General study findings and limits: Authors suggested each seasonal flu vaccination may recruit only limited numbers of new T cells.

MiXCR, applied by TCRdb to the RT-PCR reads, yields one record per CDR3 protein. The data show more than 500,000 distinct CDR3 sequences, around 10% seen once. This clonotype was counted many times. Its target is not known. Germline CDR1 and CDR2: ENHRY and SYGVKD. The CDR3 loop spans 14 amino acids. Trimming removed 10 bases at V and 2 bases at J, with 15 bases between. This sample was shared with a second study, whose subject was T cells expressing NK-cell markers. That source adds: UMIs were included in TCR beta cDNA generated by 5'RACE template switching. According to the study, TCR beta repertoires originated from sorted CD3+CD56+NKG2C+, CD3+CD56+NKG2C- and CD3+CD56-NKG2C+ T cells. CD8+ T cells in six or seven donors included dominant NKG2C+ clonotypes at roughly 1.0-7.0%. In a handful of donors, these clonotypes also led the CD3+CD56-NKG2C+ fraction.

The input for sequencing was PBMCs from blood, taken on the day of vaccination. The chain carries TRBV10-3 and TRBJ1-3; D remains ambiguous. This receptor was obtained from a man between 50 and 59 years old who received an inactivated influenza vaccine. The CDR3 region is CATLQLSAGNTIYF. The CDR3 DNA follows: TGTGCCACGCTACAATTAAGTGCTGGAAACACCATATATTTT.